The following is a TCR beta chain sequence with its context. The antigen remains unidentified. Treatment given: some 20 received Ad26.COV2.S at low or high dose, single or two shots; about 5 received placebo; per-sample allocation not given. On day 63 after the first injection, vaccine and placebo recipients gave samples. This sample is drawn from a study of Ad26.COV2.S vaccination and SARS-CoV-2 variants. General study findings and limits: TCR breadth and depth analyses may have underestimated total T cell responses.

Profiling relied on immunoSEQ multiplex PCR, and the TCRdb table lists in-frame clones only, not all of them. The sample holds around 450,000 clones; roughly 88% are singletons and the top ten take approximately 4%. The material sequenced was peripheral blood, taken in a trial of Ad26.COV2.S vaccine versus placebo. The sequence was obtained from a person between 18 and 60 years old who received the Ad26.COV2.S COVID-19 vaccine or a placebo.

CDR3: CASSLTGTGLYEQYF. CDR3 bases: TGTGCCAGCAGCTTAACCGGGACAGGCCTCTACGAGCAGTACTTC. The chain joins TRBV7-3 to TRBJ2-7; TRBD1 matches at 8 bases. The CDR3 extends over 15 amino acids. Germline CDR1 SGHTA, CDR2 FQGTGA. The trim removed 0 bases at V and 3 bases at J, leaving 4 bases unmatched.